The T cell receptor beta chain under discussion was sequenced for a study of blood T cells in healthy people across ages. Findings of the study overall: Roughly linear age-related decline in beta diversity appeared, significant by age 40.

Notes on this clonotype: The antigen is undetermined.

V lost 4 bases and J 3 bases, leaving 16 bases between the germline ends. Germline CDR1 reads MDHEN; CDR2 reads SYDVKM. The CDR3 is 16 residues long. At least 7 million PBMCs were isolated per sample. Primers used in a second PCR of about 6 to 11 cycles were a sample-barcoded 5' primer and a J-beta primer mix. All samples gave at least 2.5 million CDR3-containing paired-end reads. TCRdb processed the 5' RACE reads anew with MiXCR; each CDR3 protein has one entry. The sample shows under 800,000 distinct CDR3 sequences, roughly 44% of them seen only once. The source of this sequence is a woman aged 60-75 years in good health. The chain joins TRBV28 to TRBJ1-5; TRBD1 is a possible D gene (6 bases). Sequencing was carried out using blood. The CDR3 here is CASSSPGQTNNQPQHF. DNA for the CDR3: TGTGCCAGCAGTTCCCCCGGACAGACTAACAATCAGCCCCAGCATTTT.